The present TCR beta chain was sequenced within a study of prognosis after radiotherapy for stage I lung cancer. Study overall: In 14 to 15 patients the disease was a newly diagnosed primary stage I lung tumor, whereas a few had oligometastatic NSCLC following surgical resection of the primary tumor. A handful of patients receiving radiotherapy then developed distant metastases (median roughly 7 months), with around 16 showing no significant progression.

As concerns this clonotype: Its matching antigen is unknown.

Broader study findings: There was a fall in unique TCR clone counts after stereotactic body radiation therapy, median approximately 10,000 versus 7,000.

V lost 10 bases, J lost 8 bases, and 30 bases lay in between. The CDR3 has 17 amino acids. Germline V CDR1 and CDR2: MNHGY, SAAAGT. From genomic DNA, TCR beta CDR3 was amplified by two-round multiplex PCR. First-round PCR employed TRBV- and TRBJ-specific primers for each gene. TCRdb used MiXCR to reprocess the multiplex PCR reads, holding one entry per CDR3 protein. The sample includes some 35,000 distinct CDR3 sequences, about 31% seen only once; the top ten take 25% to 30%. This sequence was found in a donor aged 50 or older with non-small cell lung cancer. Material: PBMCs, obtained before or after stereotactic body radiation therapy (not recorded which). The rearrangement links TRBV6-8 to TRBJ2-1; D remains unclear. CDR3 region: CATPRSPAPFTSYEQFF. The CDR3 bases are TGTGCCACCCCCCGGTCTCCCGCACCCTTTACGTCGTATGAGCAGTTCTTC.